The clone carrying this TCR beta chain occurred once. Clones were read by immunoSEQ multiplex PCR, and TCRdb kept only the in-frame ones, dropping some. Of 100,000 or so clones in the sample, 90% to 95% were seen once. V gave up 8 bases and J gave up 0 bases; unmatched junction bases: 3. Germline V gene lookup returns CDR1 SNHLY and CDR2 FYNNEI. This CDR3 is 13 amino acids long. The data were taken from a study of T cell changes during pregnancy in multiple sclerosis. The source of this sequence is a female donor with multiple sclerosis, enrolled in a pregnancy study. The chain employs TRBV2 and TRBJ2-7, with 8 bases aligning to TRBD1. The specimen was peripheral blood, collected before pregnancy. CDR3 bases: TGTGCCAGCCTGACAGGGGCCTCCTACGAGCAGTACTTC. Protein product: CASLTGASYEQYF.